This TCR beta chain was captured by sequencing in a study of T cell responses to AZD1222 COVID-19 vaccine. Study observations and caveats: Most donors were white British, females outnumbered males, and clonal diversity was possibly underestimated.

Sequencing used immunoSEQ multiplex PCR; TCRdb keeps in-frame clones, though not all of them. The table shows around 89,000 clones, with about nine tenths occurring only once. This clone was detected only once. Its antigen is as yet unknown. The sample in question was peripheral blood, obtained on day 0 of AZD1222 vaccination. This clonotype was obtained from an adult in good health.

The CDR3 is CASSYRDGGNTIYF. CDR3 coding DNA: TGTGCCAGCAGCTACCGGGACGGAGGAAACACCATATATTTT. The chain couples TRBV3-1 (or the pseudogene TRBV3-2) to TRBJ1-3; D is perhaps TRBD1 (5 bases). Per the germline V gene, CDR1 is LGHDT and CDR2 is YNNKEL (reference sequence). The CDR3 is 14 residues long. V was shortened by 5 bases and J by 4 bases, with 12 bases between the two germline ends.